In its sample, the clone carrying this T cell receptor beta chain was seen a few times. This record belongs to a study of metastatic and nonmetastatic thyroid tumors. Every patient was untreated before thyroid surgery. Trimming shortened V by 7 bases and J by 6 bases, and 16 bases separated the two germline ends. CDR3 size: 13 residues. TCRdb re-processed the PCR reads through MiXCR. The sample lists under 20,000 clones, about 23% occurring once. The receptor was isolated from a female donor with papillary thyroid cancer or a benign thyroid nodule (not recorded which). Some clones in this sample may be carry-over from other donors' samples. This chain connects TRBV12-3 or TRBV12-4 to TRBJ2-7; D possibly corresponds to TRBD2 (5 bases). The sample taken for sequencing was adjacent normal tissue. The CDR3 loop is CASTDGLSGEQYF. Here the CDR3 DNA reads TGTGCCAGCACCGATGGACTTAGTGGCGAGCAGTACTTC.